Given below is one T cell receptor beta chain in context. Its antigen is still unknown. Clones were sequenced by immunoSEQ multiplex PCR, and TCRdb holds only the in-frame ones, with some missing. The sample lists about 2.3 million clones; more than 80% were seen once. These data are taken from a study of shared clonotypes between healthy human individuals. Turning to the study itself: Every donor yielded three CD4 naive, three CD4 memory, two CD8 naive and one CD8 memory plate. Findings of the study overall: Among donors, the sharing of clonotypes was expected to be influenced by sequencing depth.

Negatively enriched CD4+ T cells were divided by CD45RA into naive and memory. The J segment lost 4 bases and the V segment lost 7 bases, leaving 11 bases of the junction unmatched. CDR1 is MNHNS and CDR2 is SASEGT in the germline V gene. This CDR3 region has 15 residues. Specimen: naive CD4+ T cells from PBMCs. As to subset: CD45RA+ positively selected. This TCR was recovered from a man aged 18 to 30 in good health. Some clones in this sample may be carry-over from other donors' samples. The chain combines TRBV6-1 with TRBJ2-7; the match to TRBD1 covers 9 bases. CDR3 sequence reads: CASKSTDRGYYEQYF. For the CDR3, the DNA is TGTGCCAGCAAGTCAACGGACAGGGGATATTACGAGCAGTACTTC.